Presented here are 18 T cell receptor beta chains from one specimen sequenced in a study of blood T cell repertoires in COVID-19. TCRdb's table, derived via immunoSEQ multiplex PCR, lists solely in-frame clones and lacks some. The data contain 25,000 to 35,000 clones, about 85% of them singletons. Sequencing was performed on peripheral blood. The receptor set was obtained from a man aged 60 to 75 with active COVID-19.

The chain couples TRBV7-2 to TRBJ1-4; D remains unclear. CDR1 and CDR2 (germline): SGHTA, FQGNSA. CDR3 length equals 14 residues. Trimming left V 4 bases short and J 11 bases short, with 17 bases between. The CDR3 region has the DNA TGTGCCAGCAGCTCAACCACGGTTGGCGGGAAACTGTTTTTT. It codes for CASSSTTVGGKLFF.

The chain joins TRBV3-1 (or the pseudogene TRBV3-2) to TRBJ1-5; no firm D call. The V gene lost 1 base and the J gene lost 7 bases, with 11 bases spanning the gap. CDR1 is LGHDT and CDR2 is YNNKEL in the germline V gene (reference sequence). This CDR3 has 14 residues. This chain's CDR3 is CASSQVTAGQPQHF. The CDR3 coding sequence is TGTGCCAGCAGCCAAGTAACAGCCGGCCAGCCCCAGCATTTT.

This clone was seen only once. The rearrangement links TRBV6-5 to TRBJ1-4; D not resolved. There are 15 residues in the CDR3. Germline V CDR1 and CDR2: MNHEY, SVGAGI. V lost 8 bases, J lost 4 bases, and 17 bases lay in between. The CDR3 reads CASALARVINEKLFF. DNA of the CDR3: TGTGCCAGCGCGTTAGCGAGGGTAATTAATGAAAAACTGTTTTTT.

The V call is TRBV2, the J call TRBJ2-2; weak D call: TRBD1 (7 bases). The germline V gene encodes CDR1 SNHLY and CDR2 FYNNEI. The CDR3 is 15 amino acids. Trimming shortened V by 6 bases and J by 1 base, and 12 bases separated the two germline ends. The CDR3 loop reads CASREGTVNTGELFF. DNA for the CDR3: TGTGCCAGCAGGGAGGGGACAGTGAACACCGGGGAGCTGTTTTTT.

This clone was detected once. This chain connects TRBV7-9 to TRBJ1-6; D not resolved. Trimming pared 1 base from V and 8 bases from J, leaving 9 bases between. The germline gives CDR1 SEHNR, CDR2 FQNEAQ (reference sequence). The CDR3 is made up of 14 amino acids. CDR3 amino acids: CASSLGSVYSPLHF. CDR3 nucleotides: TGTGCCAGCAGCTTAGGGTCAGTCTATTCACCCCTCCACTTT.

V gene TRBV5-8 combines with J gene TRBJ2-5; tentative D call: TRBD2 (5 bases). Per germline, CDR1 SGHTS and CDR2 YDEGEE. CDR3 length: 13 amino acids. Trimming removed 4 bases at V and 2 bases at J, with 9 bases between. The CDR3 loop is CASSRGLQETQYF. The CDR3 DNA reads TGTGCCAGCAGCCGTGGACTGCAAGAGACCCAGTACTTC.

This clone is a singleton in its sample. V is TRBV7-8 and J is TRBJ2-5; 8 nucleotides line up with TRBD2. The V segment lost 1 base and the J segment 9 bases; nucleotides outside the gene matches: 7. CDR1 and CDR2 (germline): SGHVS, FQNEAQ. The CDR3 has 14 residues. The CDR3 DNA sequence: TGTGCCAGCAGCTTAGACGACAGGCGGGGGGCCCAGTACTTC. Amino acid sequence: CASSLDDRRGAQYF.

This clone has only one observation. The gene calls are TRBV5-1 and TRBJ2-1; tentative D call: TRBD1 (6 bases). This CDR3 has 16 amino acids. CDR1 SGHRS and CDR2 YFSETQ come from the germline V gene. Trimming removed 4 bases at V and 3 bases at J, with 17 bases between. CDR3 region: CASSRTTGNVYNEQFF. The CDR3 nucleotides are TGCGCCAGCAGCCGAACTACAGGGAACGTCTACAATGAGCAGTTCTTC.

The chain employs TRBV18 and TRBJ2-1; 13 bases are a match to TRBD2. J lost 6 bases, V lost 0 bases, and 2 bases had no gene match. This CDR3 contains 16 residues. Germline CDR1 reads KGHSH; CDR2 reads LQKENI. The CDR3, as DNA: TGTGCCAGCTCACCACCTACTAGCGGGGGGGGCAATGAGCAGTTCTTC. Translating it yields CASSPPTSGGGNEQFF.

The chain's CDR3 is CASSDAGTGELFF. The CDR3, as DNA: TGCGCCAGCAGTGATGCAGGGACCGGGGAGCTGTTTTTT. The rearrangement uses TRBV10-2 and TRBJ2-2, with TRBD1 as a possible D gene (5 bases). Between the trimmed V and J ends, which lost 3 bases and 5 bases, there was a span of 7 bases. Germline CDR1 and CDR2: WSHSY and SAAADI. The CDR3 is 13 amino acids.

This chain uses TRBV28 with TRBJ1-3; D gene uncertain. Trimming stripped 3 bases from V and 8 bases from J, with 5 bases between. This CDR3 spans 11 amino acids. From germline, CDR1 is MDHEN and CDR2 SYDVKM. The CDR3 protein is CASSFSDTIYF. The DNA for the CDR3 is TGTGCCAGCAGTTTTAGTGACACCATATATTTT.

DNA of the CDR3: TGCGCCAGCAGCCAAGGGGGGGGACGCGCCGGGGTTGAGCAGTTCTTC. Translated: CASSQGGGRAGVEQFF. The rearrangement uses TRBV4-1 and TRBJ2-1; 7 bases map to TRBD2. The CDR3 loop spans 16 amino acids. Germline assignment: CDR1 MGHRA and CDR2 YSYEKL. V trimming: 1 base; J trimming: 9 bases; junction bases outside the gene matches: 12.

This chain uses TRBV5-1 with TRBJ2-5; the D gene is possibly TRBD1 (6 bases). CDR1 is SGHRS and CDR2 is YFSETQ in the germline V gene. There are 15 residues in the CDR3. Deletions cut 4 bases from V and 2 bases from J, with 15 bases between. The CDR3 DNA is TGCGCCAGCAGCATTTCAGGGGCCAAGCAAGAGACCCAGTACTTC. Translating it yields CASSISGAKQETQYF.

A single count supports this clone. The genes are TRBV15 and TRBJ2-2; D is possibly TRBD2 (6 bases). The CDR3 consists of 14 residues. Germline values: CDR1 LNHNV, CDR2 YYDKDF (reference sequence). Trimming removed 1 base at V and 9 bases at J, with 12 bases between. This CDR3 is CATSRAELARELFF. The CDR3, as DNA: TGTGCCACCAGCAGAGCAGAGCTAGCGCGGGAGCTGTTTTTT.

The genes are TRBV29-1 and TRBJ1-2; tentative D call: TRBD1 (5 bases). The germline V gene encodes CDR1 SQVTM and CDR2 ANQGSEA. The CDR3 is 12 residues long. Trimming removed 3 bases from V and 5 bases from J, with 10 bases in between. Here the CDR3 reads CSVDRVTYGYTF. The CDR3 bases are TGCAGCGTTGACAGGGTCACATATGGCTACACCTTC. Combining the CDR3 with reference TRBV29-1 and TRBJ1-2 gives the whole variable domain SAVISQKPSRDICQRGTSLTIQCQVDSQVTMMFWYRQQPGQSLTLIATANQGSEATYESGFVIDKFPISRPNLTFSTLTVSNMSPEDSSIYLCSVDRVTYGYTFGSGTRLTVV.

The sample holds one count of this clone. The V gene is TRBV6-5, the J gene TRBJ2-7, with 10 bases identical to TRBD1. There are 14 residues in the CDR3. The J segment lost 2 bases and the V segment lost 8 bases, leaving 6 bases of the junction unmatched. Germline loops: CDR1 MNHEY, CDR2 SVGAGI. The CDR3 sequence: CASCLGTGAYEQYF. The CDR3 DNA sequence: TGTGCCAGCTGCCTTGGGACAGGGGCCTACGAGCAGTACTTC.

This sequence joins TRBV27 and TRBJ2-7; D remains ambiguous. CDR3 length: 11 residues. V lost 7 bases, J lost 3 bases, and 7 bases lay in between. The germline V gene has CDR1 MNHEY and CDR2 SMNVEV (reference sequence). CDR3 sequence (DNA): TGTGCCAGCACCCAATTCTACGAGCAGTACTTC. Protein: CASTQFYEQYF.

The genes are TRBV9 and TRBJ2-2, with D perhaps TRBD1 (6 bases). The CDR3 is made up of 14 amino acids. The germline CDR1 and CDR2 sequences are SGDLS and YYNGEE. With 3 bases removed from V and 4 bases from J, the gap between germline ends came to 10 bases. The DNA of the CDR3 is TGTGCCAGCAGCGCAGGGGTCAGCACCGGGGAGCTGTTTTTT. This codes for CASSAGVSTGELFF.